The entry below describes one T cell receptor (beta chain). Its target is not known. These data are taken from a study of CD8 T cells in ankylosing spondylitis. Study-level findings and limits: Among TCR beta sequences, a motif of several highly homologous variants appeared characteristic of ankylosing spondylitis blood. Reportedly, matched ankylosing spondylitis synovial fluid was significantly enriched for disease-linked clones.

V gave up 4 bases and J gave up 0 bases; unmatched junction bases: 6. The CDR3 has 16 amino acids. The germline V gene encodes CDR1 SGHDT and CDR2 YYEEEE. In making TCR beta libraries, quantitative 5'-RACE with molecular barcodes was used. TCRdb processed the 5' RACE reads anew with MiXCR; each CDR3 protein has one entry. The sample has more than 110,000 distinct CDR3 sequences, roughly 8.4% seen once; the top ten hold 7.3%. The sequencing sample was made of synovial fluid, either unsorted or a sorted T cell fraction (not recorded which). The chain combines TRBV5-6 with TRBJ1-4; the match to TRBD1 covers 7 bases. The TCR originated in a male donor with ankylosing spondylitis. Here the CDR3 reads CASSRQGVATNEKLFF. The DNA for the CDR3 is TGTGCCAGCAGCCGTCAGGGGGTAGCAACTAATGAAAAACTGTTTTTT.